What follows are 19 T cell receptor beta chains derived from one specimen sequenced in a study of T-cell memory formation after mild COVID-19. Each CDR3 protein gets one entry after TCRdb re-called the 5' RACE reads with MiXCR. The profile covers under 250,000 distinct CDR3 sequences, with over 8.5% appearing a single time and approximately 20% taken by the ten largest. Source material: PBMCs or a T cell subset sorted from them (not recorded which). The receptor source for this set is a man aged 18 to 35 who had mild COVID-19 (a few samples of this study predate the infection). Cell type and time point are not known.

This clonotype was counted only a few times. The chain is built from TRBV20-1 and TRBJ1-2, with D tentatively TRBD1 (5 bases). The V gene's germline CDR1 is DFQATT and CDR2 SNEGSKA (reference sequence). V lost 5 bases and J lost 2, with 12 bases in between. This CDR3 is 13 amino acids long. CDR3 coding DNA: TGCAGTGCTGGCGGCCAGGGCAACTATGGCTACACCTTC. This sequence encodes CSAGGQGNYGYTF.

At least ten counts were recorded for this clonotype. The chain couples TRBV29-1 to TRBJ2-1, with D possibly matching TRBD2 (6 bases). The CDR3 runs 11 residues. Germline CDR1 SQVTM, CDR2 ANQGSEA. The V and J ends lost 6 bases and 13 bases respectively, with 16 bases between them. CDR3 DNA: TGCAGCGTCCAGAGGGACTTCCATCAGTTCTTC. It specifies CSVQRDFHQFF.

This clonotype was observed a few times. This chain links TRBV6-4 with TRBJ2-1; 14 bases align to TRBD2. J gave up 6 bases and V 4 bases, and 5 bases lay outside the gene matches. This CDR3 has 16 amino acids. Germline V gene lookup returns CDR1 MRHNA and CDR2 SNTAGT. The CDR3 here is CASSGGLAGGTNEQFF. CDR3 nucleotide sequence: TGTGCCAGCAGTGGAGGACTAGCGGGGGGCACCAATGAGCAGTTCTTC.

This clonotype was found a few times. In DNA form, the CDR3 reads TGCAGCACATTTCTCTATGGCTACACCTTC. Protein: CSTFLYGYTF. The genes are TRBV29-1 and TRBJ1-2; D is uncertain. Germline V gene lookup returns CDR1 SQVTM and CDR2 ANQGSEA. V was trimmed by 8 bases and J by 4 bases, leaving 8 bases between them. This CDR3 comprises 10 residues.

This clonotype showed up just a few times. DNA for the CDR3: TGTGCCAGCACCCTAGCGGGGGTAGAGACCCAGTACTTC. As protein: CASTLAGVETQYF. The chain employs TRBV2 and TRBJ2-5; the match to TRBD2 covers 10 bases. Germline loops: CDR1 SNHLY, CDR2 FYNNEI. V dropped 7 bases and J dropped 4; count of bases not matched to a gene: 3. The CDR3 is 13 amino acids.

The CDR3 spells CAAGQGNQPQHF. As DNA, the CDR3 is TGTGCCGCGGGGCAGGGCAATCAGCCCCAGCATTTT. V usage is TRBV10-3 and J usage is TRBJ1-5, with D perhaps matching TRBD1 (5 bases). CDR3 size: 12 residues. V lost 11 bases and J lost 2, with 10 bases in between. Looked up from germline, CDR1 is ENHRY and CDR2 is SYGVKD.

This chain links TRBV20-1 with TRBJ1-5; no reliable D call. This CDR3 region has 15 residues. The germline V gene has CDR1 DFQATT and CDR2 SNEGSKA (reference sequence). V was shortened by 0 bases and J by 0 bases, with 9 bases between the two germline ends. The CDR3 loop reads CSAREAQGSNQPQHF. In DNA form, the CDR3 reads TGCAGTGCTAGAGAGGCTCAAGGTAGCAATCAGCCCCAGCATTTT.

The chain is built from TRBV12-3 or TRBV12-4 and TRBJ1-3; D is unresolved. Between the trimmed V and J ends, which lost 4 bases and 0 bases, there was a span of 10 bases. CDR3 length: 15 residues. This CDR3 is CASSWPGDSGNTIYF. In DNA, the CDR3 is TGTGCCAGCAGTTGGCCTGGGGACTCTGGAAACACCATATATTTT.

This clonotype has ten or more counts. V is TRBV12-3 or TRBV12-4 and J is TRBJ2-1, with D hard to call. The V gene lost 2 bases and the J gene lost 6 bases, with 11 bases spanning the gap. The CDR3 length is 14 residues. The CDR3 here is CASSLNPNFNEQFF. The CDR3 nucleotides read TGTGCCAGCAGTTTAAATCCCAACTTCAATGAGCAGTTCTTC.

In this sample, this clonotype turned up many times. The V call is TRBV4-3, the J call TRBJ1-6; no reliable D call. The germline V gene has CDR1 LGHNA and CDR2 YSLEER. V lost 3 bases to trimming and J lost 7 bases, with 10 bases between them. This CDR3 is built from 14 residues. CDR3 sequence (DNA): TGCGCCAGCAGCCATGGACGGGCAAATTCACCCCTCCACTTT. This encodes CASSHGRANSPLHF.

This chain connects TRBV20-1 to TRBJ1-1; D gene unclear. Germline V CDR1 and CDR2: DFQATT, SNEGSKA (reference sequence). The length of the CDR3 is 13 residues. The V gene lost 6 bases and the J gene lost 0 bases, with 11 bases spanning the gap. The CDR3 nucleotides are TGCAGTGCCCTAGGAGATATGAACACTGAAGCTTTCTTT. Residues: CSALGDMNTEAFF.

The V gene is TRBV2, the J gene TRBJ2-2, with 12 bases identical to TRBD2. V shed 6 bases, J shed 0 bases, and the junction held 2 bases outside the gene matches. The germline gives CDR1 SNHLY, CDR2 FYNNEI. This CDR3 is 16 amino acids long. DNA for the CDR3: TGTGCCAGCAGACTAGCGGGAGGAGCGAACACCGGGGAGCTGTTTTTT. Its translation: CASRLAGGANTGELFF.

This clonotype was seen more than once but under ten times. This chain links TRBV9 with TRBJ2-6; D uncertain. Per germline, CDR1 SGDLS and CDR2 YYNGEE. The CDR3 loop spans 16 amino acids. V dropped 4 bases and J dropped 4 bases, with 15 bases sitting between them. The DNA of the CDR3 is TGTGCCAGCAGCCCCATCTTAGGGTCCGGGGCCAACGTCCTGACTTTC. Translating it yields CASSPILGSGANVLTF. The entire variable domain, with the rest obtained from reference TRBV9 and TRBJ2-6, is as follows: DSGVTQTPKHLITATGQRVTLRCSPRSGDLSVYWYQQSLDQGLQFLIQYYNGEERAKGNILERFSAQQFPDLHSELNLSSLELGDSALYFCASSPILGSGANVLTFGAGSRLTVL.

This clonotype was seen a handful of times. V and J are TRBV5-6 and TRBJ2-1; 9 bases match TRBD1. The germline V gene encodes CDR1 SGHDT and CDR2 YYEEEE. The CDR3 extends over 16 amino acids. J gave up 8 bases and V 3 bases, and 12 bases lay outside the gene matches. CDR3 sequence reads: CASSSSGTGLGDEQFF. The CDR3 nucleotides read TGTGCCAGCAGCTCATCGGGGACAGGGCTGGGTGATGAGCAGTTCTTC.

The chain combines TRBV5-5 with TRBJ2-1, with D unclear. From germline, CDR1 is SGHKS and CDR2 YYEKEE (reference sequence). V was cut by 4 bases and J by 6 bases, with 11 bases left in between. The CDR3 covers 13 residues. The CDR3, as DNA: TGTGCCAGCAGCCGTCCTTGGACCAATGAGCAGTTCTTC. The encoded protein is CASSRPWTNEQFF. Combining the CDR3 with reference TRBV5-5 and TRBJ2-1 gives the whole variable domain DAGVTQSPTHLIKTRGQQVTLRCSPISGHKSVSWYQQVLGQGPQFIFQYYEKEERGRGNFPDRFSARQFPNYSSELNVNALLLGDSALYLCASSRPWTNEQFFGPGTRLTVL.

This clonotype was detected ten times or more. This chain joins TRBV7-9 and TRBJ2-1; D unresolved. CDR3 length equals 12 residues. V lost 7 bases and J 10 bases, leaving 14 bases between the germline ends. The germline CDR1 and CDR2 sequences are SEHNR and FQNEAQ (reference sequence). The CDR3 DNA is TGTGCCAGCACCTTCGATGAGTACGAGCAGTTCTTC. It encodes CASTFDEYEQFF.

This clonotype showed up just a few times. V is TRBV5-4 and J is TRBJ1-2; D perhaps matches TRBD1 (5 bases). V was clipped by 4 bases and J by 3 bases, with 10 bases between them. The CDR3 loop spans 13 amino acids. From germline, CDR1 is SGHNT and CDR2 YYREEE (reference sequence). The CDR3 nucleotides read TGTGCCAGCAGCGGTGGCAGGGACTATGGCTACACCTTC. Translating gives CASSGGRDYGYTF.

The chain couples TRBV19 to TRBJ2-7, with TRBD1 matching over 9 bases. CDR1 is LNHDA and CDR2 is SQIVND in the germline V gene (reference sequence). V shed 8 bases and J 5 bases; nucleotides not matched to a gene: 4. The CDR3 extends over 12 amino acids. Written as DNA, the CDR3 is TGTGCCAGTCGACAGGGGGACAACGAGCAGTACTTC. Its translation: CASRQGDNEQYF.

This clonotype was seen repeatedly, ten times or more. This rearrangement joins TRBV7-2 to TRBJ2-1, with a weak D call TRBD2 (5 bases). Deletions cut 5 bases from V and 9 bases from J, with 17 bases between. CDR3 length: 14 residues. Germline lookup yields CDR1 SGHTA and CDR2 FQGNSA. The CDR3 DNA reads as TGTGCCAGCAGCCCCAGCGGACCGCTCAGTGAGCAGTTCTTC. Encoded protein: CASSPSGPLSEQFF.